These T cell receptor beta chains were read from a single sample in a study of CD8 T cells in Susac syndrome. TCRdb re-called the immunoSEQ multiplex PCR reads through MiXCR, storing one row per CDR3 protein. The sample has approximately 190,000 distinct CDR3 sequences, approximately 96% seen once. Sequenced sample: CD4+ T cells from PBMCs. The receptors derive from a human donor with Susac syndrome. Each CDR3 is given with its conserved first and last residue. Each record gives: V gene, CDR3 length, D gene, J gene, CDR3 DNA, CDR3 protein. A D gene is named only where the DNA matches it firmly.

v_call: TRBV5-1
cdr3_length: 14
d_call: .
j_call: TRBJ1-2
cdr3_nt: TGCGCCAGCAGCCCCGGGACGGCTGGCGATGGCTACACCTTC
cdr3_aa: CASSPGTAGDGYTF

v_call: TRBV4-3
cdr3_length: 14
d_call: .
j_call: TRBJ1-5
cdr3_nt: TGCGCCAGCAGCCAAGACCCGAGCAATCAGCCCCAGCATTTT
cdr3_aa: CASSQDPSNQPQHF

v_call: TRBV30
cdr3_length: 14
d_call: .
j_call: TRBJ1-2
cdr3_nt: TGTGCCTGGAACCCCGACAGGTCCTTCTATGGCTACACCTTC
cdr3_aa: CAWNPDRSFYGYTF

v_call: TRBV3-1
cdr3_length: 11
d_call: .
j_call: TRBJ2-3
cdr3_nt: TGTGCCAGCAGCCAACTGGGGGCGCAGTATTTT
cdr3_aa: CASSQLGAQYF

v_call: TRBV5-4
cdr3_length: 12
d_call: .
j_call: TRBJ1-2
cdr3_nt: TGTGCCAGCAGGGGGCCCCTCTATGGCTACACCTTC
cdr3_aa: CASRGPLYGYTF

v_call: TRBV6-1
cdr3_length: 17
d_call: TRBD1
j_call: TRBJ1-5
cdr3_nt: TGTGCCAGCAGGGATTCCGGGACAGGGGTTTCCAATCAGCCCCAGCATTTT
cdr3_aa: CASRDSGTGVSNQPQHF

v_call: TRBV7-8
cdr3_length: 13
d_call: .
j_call: TRBJ2-7
cdr3_nt: TGTGCCAGCAGCTTTGGGCAGCCCCACGAGCAGTACTTC
cdr3_aa: CASSFGQPHEQYF

v_call: TRBV30
cdr3_length: 13
d_call: .
j_call: TRBJ1-1
cdr3_nt: TGTGCCTGGACCCTGGGGCTGAACACTGAAGCTTTCTTT
cdr3_aa: CAWTLGLNTEAFF

v_call: TRBV6-5
cdr3_length: 15
d_call: .
j_call: TRBJ2-6
cdr3_nt: TGTGCCAGCAGGAGTATAGGGGATGGGGCCAACGTCCTGACTTTC
cdr3_aa: CASRSIGDGANVLTF

v_call: TRBV29-1
cdr3_length: 12
d_call: .
j_call: TRBJ2-7
cdr3_nt: TGCAGCGTACAGGCCGTCACCTACGAGCAGTACTTC
cdr3_aa: CSVQAVTYEQYF

v_call: TRBV6-2/TRBV6-3
cdr3_length: 16
d_call: TRBD1
j_call: TRBJ1-5
cdr3_nt: TGTGCCAGCAGACCTGACAGGGTGGAAGGCAATCAGCCCCAGCATTTT
cdr3_aa: CASRPDRVEGNQPQHF

v_call: TRBV5-1
cdr3_length: 15
d_call: .
j_call: TRBJ2-5
cdr3_nt: TGCGCCAGCAGCGATACAGGGAGCCTGGGAGAGACCCAGTACTTC
cdr3_aa: CASSDTGSLGETQYF

v_call: TRBV30
cdr3_length: 11
d_call: .
j_call: TRBJ1-2
cdr3_nt: TGTGCCTGCTACAGGGTTTATGGCTACACCTTC
cdr3_aa: CACYRVYGYTF

v_call: TRBV18
cdr3_length: 12
d_call: .
j_call: TRBJ1-2
cdr3_nt: TGTGCCAGCTCACCACCGAGGACAGTTCAGACCTTC
cdr3_aa: CASSPPRTVQTF

v_call: TRBV20-1
cdr3_length: 13
d_call: TRBD1
j_call: TRBJ2-5
cdr3_nt: TGCAGTGCTTTGGGACAGGGGAGAGAGACCCAGTACTTC
cdr3_aa: CSALGQGRETQYF